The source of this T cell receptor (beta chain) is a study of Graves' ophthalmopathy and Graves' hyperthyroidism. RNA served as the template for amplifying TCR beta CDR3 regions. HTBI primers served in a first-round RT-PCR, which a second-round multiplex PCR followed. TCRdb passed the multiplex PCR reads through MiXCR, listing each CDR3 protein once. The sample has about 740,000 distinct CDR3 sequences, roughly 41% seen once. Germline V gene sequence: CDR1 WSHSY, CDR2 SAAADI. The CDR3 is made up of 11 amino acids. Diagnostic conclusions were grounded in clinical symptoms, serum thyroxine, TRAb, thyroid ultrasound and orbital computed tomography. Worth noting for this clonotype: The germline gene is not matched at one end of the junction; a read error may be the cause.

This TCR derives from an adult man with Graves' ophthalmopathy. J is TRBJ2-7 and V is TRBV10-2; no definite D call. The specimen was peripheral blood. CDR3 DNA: TGCGCCAGCAGTGGCACTTACGGGCAGTACTTC. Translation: CASSGTYGQYF.